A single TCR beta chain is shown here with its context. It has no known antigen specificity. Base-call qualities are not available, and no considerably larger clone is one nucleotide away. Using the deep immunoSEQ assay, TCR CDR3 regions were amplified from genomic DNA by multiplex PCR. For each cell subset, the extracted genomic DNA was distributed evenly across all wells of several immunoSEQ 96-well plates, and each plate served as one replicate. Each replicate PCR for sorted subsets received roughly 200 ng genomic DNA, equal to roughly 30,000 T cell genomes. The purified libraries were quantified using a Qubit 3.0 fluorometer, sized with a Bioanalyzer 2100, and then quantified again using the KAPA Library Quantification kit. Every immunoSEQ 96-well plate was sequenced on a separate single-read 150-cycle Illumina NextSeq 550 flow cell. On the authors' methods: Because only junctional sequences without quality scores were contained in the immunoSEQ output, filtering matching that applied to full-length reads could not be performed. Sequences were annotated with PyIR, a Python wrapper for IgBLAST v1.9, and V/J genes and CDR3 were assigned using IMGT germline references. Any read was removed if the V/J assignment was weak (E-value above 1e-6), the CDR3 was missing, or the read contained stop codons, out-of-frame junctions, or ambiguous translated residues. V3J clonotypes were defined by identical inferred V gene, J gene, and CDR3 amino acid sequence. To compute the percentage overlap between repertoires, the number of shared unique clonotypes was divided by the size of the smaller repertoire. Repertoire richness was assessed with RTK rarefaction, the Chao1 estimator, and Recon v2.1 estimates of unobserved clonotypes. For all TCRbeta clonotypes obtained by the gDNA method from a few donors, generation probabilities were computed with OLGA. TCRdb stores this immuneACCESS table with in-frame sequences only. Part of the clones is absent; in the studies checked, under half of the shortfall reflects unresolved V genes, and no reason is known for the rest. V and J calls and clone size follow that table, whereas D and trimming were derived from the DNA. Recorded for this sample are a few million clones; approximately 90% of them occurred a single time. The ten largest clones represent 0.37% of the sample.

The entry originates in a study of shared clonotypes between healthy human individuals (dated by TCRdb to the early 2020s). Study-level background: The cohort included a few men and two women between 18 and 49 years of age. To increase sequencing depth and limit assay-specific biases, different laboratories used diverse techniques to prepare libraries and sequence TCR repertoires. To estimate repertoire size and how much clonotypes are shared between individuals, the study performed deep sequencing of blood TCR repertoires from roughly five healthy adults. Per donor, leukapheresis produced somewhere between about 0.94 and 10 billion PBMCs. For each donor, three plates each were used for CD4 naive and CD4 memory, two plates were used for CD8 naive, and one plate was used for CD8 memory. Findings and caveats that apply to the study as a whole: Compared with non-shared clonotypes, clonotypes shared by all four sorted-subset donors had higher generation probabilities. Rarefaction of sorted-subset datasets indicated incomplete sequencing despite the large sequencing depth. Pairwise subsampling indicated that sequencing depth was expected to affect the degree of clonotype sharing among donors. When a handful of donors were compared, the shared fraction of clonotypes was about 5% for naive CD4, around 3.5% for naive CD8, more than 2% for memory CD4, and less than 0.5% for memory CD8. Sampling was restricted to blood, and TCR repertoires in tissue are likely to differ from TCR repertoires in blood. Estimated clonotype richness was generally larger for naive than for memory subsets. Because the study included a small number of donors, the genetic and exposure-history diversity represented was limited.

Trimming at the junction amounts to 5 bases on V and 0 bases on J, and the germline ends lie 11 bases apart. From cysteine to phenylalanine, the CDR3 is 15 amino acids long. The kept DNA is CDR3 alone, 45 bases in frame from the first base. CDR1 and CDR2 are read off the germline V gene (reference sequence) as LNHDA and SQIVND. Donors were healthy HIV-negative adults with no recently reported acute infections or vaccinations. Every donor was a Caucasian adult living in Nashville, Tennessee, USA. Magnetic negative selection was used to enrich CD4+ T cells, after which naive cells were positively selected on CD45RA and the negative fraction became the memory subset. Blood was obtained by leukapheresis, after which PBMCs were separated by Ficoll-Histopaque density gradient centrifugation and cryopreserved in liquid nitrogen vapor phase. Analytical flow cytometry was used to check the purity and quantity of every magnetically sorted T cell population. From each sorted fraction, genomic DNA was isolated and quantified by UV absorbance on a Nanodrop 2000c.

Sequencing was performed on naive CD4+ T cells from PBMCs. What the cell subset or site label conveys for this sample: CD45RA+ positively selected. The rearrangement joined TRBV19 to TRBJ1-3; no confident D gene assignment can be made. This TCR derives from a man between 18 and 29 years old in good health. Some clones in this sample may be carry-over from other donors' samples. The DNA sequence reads TGTGCCAGTAGTCCCAGGACTGCCTCTGGAAACACCATATATTTT. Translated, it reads CASSPRTASGNTIYF.